This TCR beta chain was retrieved from a study of regulatory T cells in long-lasting Graves disease. The sample holds many counts of this clonotype. The junction and the germline gene differ at one end; a read error may be behind it. Time point: newly diagnosed GD, antithyroid drugs for less than 3 months. The TCR library used RNA extracted from PBMCs. Germline lookup yields CDR1 ENHRY and CDR2 SYGVKD. CDR3 size: 14 residues. To make TCR beta libraries, researchers used iRepertoire HTBI primers and Arm-PCR of CDR3 regions. TCRdb passed the multiplex PCR reads through MiXCR, listing each CDR3 protein once. The sample shows some 240,000 distinct CDR3 sequences, roughly a fifth of them seen only once. In addition, the sample was reused for a study of T cells in Graves' hyperthyroidism and ophthalmopathy.

The receptor was derived from a woman in her thirties with Graves disease. The sequenced sample was peripheral blood mononuclear cells (PBMCs), obtained at new diagnosis, from a patient treated with antithyroid drugs. This chain links TRBV10-3 with TRBJ2-7; possible D gene TRBD2, 6 bases. CDR3 protein: CAIGEGGFYYEQYF. In nucleotides, the CDR3 is TGTGCCATCGGTGAAGGAGGGTTCTACTACGAGCAGTACTTC.